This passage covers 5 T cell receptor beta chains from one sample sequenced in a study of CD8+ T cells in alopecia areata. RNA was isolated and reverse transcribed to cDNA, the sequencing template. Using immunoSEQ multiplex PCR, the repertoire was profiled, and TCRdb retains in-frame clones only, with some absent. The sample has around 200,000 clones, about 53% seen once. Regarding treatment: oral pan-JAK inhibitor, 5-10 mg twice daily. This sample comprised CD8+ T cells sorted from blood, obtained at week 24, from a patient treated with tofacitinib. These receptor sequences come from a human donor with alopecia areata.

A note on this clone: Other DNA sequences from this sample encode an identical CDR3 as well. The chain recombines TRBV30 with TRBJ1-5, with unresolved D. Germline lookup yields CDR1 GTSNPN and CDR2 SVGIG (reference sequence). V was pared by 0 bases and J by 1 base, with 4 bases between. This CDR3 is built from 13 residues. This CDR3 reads CAWSVDSNQPQHF. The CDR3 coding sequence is TGTGCCTGGAGTGTCGACAGCAATCAGCCCCAGCATTTT.

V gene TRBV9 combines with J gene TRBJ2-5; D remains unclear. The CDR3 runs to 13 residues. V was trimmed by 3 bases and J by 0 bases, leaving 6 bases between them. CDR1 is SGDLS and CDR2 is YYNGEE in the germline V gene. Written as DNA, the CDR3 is TGTGCCAGCAGCGAGTCGAACCAAGAGACCCAGTACTTC. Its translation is CASSESNQETQYF.

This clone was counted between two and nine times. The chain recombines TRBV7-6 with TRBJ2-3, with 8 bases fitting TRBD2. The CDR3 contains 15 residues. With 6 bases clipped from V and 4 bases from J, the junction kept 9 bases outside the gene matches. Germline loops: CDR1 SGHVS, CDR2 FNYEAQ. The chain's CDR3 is CASRRGAIGADTQYF. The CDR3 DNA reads TGTGCCAGCAGGCGGGGGGCGATAGGCGCAGATACGCAGTATTTT.

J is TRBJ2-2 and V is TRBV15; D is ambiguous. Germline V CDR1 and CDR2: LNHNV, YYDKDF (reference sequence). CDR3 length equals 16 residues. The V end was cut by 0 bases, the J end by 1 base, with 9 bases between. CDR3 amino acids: CATSRDLQQNTGELFF. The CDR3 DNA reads TGTGCCACCAGCAGAGACCTCCAACAGAACACCGGGGAGCTGTTTTTT.

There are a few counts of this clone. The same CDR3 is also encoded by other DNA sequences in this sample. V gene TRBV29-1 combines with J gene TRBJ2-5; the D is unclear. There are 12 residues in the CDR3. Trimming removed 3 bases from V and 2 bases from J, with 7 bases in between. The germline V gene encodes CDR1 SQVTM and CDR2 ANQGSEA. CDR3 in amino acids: CSVEGRQETQYF. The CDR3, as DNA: TGCAGCGTTGAGGGCAGACAAGAGACCCAGTACTTC.